The 16 T cell receptor beta chains in this list originate from one sample, sequenced in a study of neurological immune-mediated disorders. In TCRdb, the 5' RACE reads were re-called with MiXCR into one record per CDR3 protein. The sample has roughly 40,000 distinct CDR3 sequences, around 2.5% seen once. The source material was PBMCs. These receptors were taken from a man aged 45-60 years with multiple sclerosis.

In this sample, this clonotype turned up many times. The chain recombines TRBV28 with TRBJ2-1, with D possibly matching TRBD2 (5 bases). The V end was cut by 6 bases, the J end by 4 bases, with 10 bases between. This CDR3 has 13 amino acids. Germline V gene sequence: CDR1 MDHEN, CDR2 SYDVKM. CDR3 sequence (DNA): TGTGCCAGCAGCAGCGGCGCGTACAATGAGCAGTTCTTC. Its protein product is CASSSGAYNEQFF.

This clonotype was counted at least ten times. This chain connects TRBV6-5 to TRBJ1-1, with D maybe TRBD1 (5 bases). The germline CDR1 and CDR2 sequences are MNHEY and SVGAGI. The V end lost 2 bases, the J end lost 4 bases, and 11 bases lay between the germline ends. The CDR3 runs 14 residues. CDR3 protein: CASSYGGEGTEAFF. CDR3 coding DNA: TGTGCCAGCAGTTACGGGGGAGAAGGCACTGAAGCTTTCTTT.

This clonotype has at least ten counts. This chain links TRBV2 with TRBJ1-2; D not certain. V gave up 6 bases and J gave up 6 bases, with 11 bases separating them. The CDR3 contains 12 residues. Germline V gives CDR1 SNHLY, CDR2 FYNNEI. The CDR3 DNA is TGTGCCAGCAGACTAGGTCCCCATGGCTACACCTTC. As protein: CASRLGPHGYTF.

In its sample, this clonotype was seen many times. Just one base apart from a much larger clone, this may be a read error. The chain uses TRBV12-3 or TRBV12-4 and TRBJ2-5, with D uncertain. The CDR3 is made up of 12 amino acids. Trimming removed 3 bases from V and 0 bases from J, with 2 bases in between. CDR3: CASSLYQETQYF. The CDR3 DNA sequence: TGTGCCAGCAGTTTGTACCAAGAGACCCAGTACTTC.

Ten or more counts support this clonotype. The chain carries TRBV5-1 and TRBJ1-4, with unresolved D. CDR1 is SGHRS and CDR2 is YFSETQ in the germline V gene. V was shortened by 1 base and J by 8 bases, with 9 bases between the two germline ends. This CDR3 has 13 amino acids. This chain's CDR3 is CASSLSYREKLFF. In DNA form, the CDR3 reads TGCGCCAGCAGCTTGAGTTACCGAGAAAAACTGTTTTTT.

This clonotype was seen many times. The chain uses TRBV5-1 and TRBJ2-7; 7 nucleotides line up with TRBD1. V lost 4 bases to trimming and J lost 1 base; unmatched junction nucleotides: 8. Looked up from germline, CDR1 is SGHRS and CDR2 is YFSETQ. The CDR3 has 15 residues. CDR3 protein: CASSLLGQVSYEQYF. Written as DNA, the CDR3 is TGCGCCAGCAGCCTCCTAGGACAGGTTTCCTACGAGCAGTACTTC. The entire variable domain, with the rest obtained from reference TRBV5-1 and TRBJ2-7, is as follows: KAGVTQTPRYLIKTRGQQVTLSCSPISGHRSVSWYQQTPGQGLQFLFEYFSETQRNKGNFPGRFSGRQFSNSRSEMNVSTLELGDSALYLCASSLLGQVSYEQYFGPGTRLTVT.

This clonotype was detected many times. The rearrangement links TRBV7-2 to TRBJ2-5; D possibly uses TRBD1 or TRBD2 (5 bases each). The CDR3 is made up of 15 amino acids. CDR1 and CDR2 from the germline V gene are SGHTA and FQGNSA. The V end was cut by 0 bases, the J end by 7 bases, with 15 bases between. CDR3 in DNA: TGTGCCAGCAGCTTAGCGATGGGGACCCCAGGGACCCAGTACTTC. It encodes CASSLAMGTPGTQYF.

There are many counts of this clonotype. This chain links TRBV5-1 with TRBJ1-5, with 7 nucleotides matching TRBD1. Germline V gives CDR1 SGHRS, CDR2 YFSETQ. Trimming removed 3 bases from V and 4 bases from J; junction bases left unmatched: 4. The CDR3 totals 14 residues. In DNA form, the CDR3 reads TGCGCCAGCAGCTCGGGACAGCCTAATCAGCCCCAGCATTTT. This sequence encodes CASSSGQPNQPQHF.

At least ten counts were recorded for this clonotype. This rearrangement joins TRBV7-9 to TRBJ2-3, with D tentatively TRBD2 (7 bases). The V end lost 8 bases, the J end lost 1 base, and 16 bases lay between the germline ends. Germline V gene lookup returns CDR1 SEHNR and CDR2 FQNEAQ (reference sequence). CDR3 length: 15 residues. CDR3 region: CASSPGGAGTDTQYF. Here the CDR3 DNA reads TGTGCCAGCTCCCCTGGGGGGGCGGGCACAGATACGCAGTATTTT. Drawing the rest from reference TRBV7-9 and TRBJ2-3, the complete variable domain is DTGVSQNPRHKITKRGQNVTFRCDPISEHNRLYWYRQTLGQGPEFLTYFQNEAQLEKSRLLSDRFSAERPKGSFSTLEIQRTEQGDSAMYLCASSPGGAGTDTQYFGPGTRLTVL.

Of note for this clonotype: Just one base apart from a much larger clone, this may be a read error. The chain has TRBV10-3 and TRBJ1-1, with D perhaps matching TRBD1 (5 bases). CDR3 length equals 13 residues. V was shortened by 8 bases and J by 3 bases, with 13 bases between the two germline ends. Germline V gives CDR1 ENHRY, CDR2 SYGVKD. CDR3 in amino acids: CAIRTGAHTEAFF. The DNA for the CDR3 is TGTGCCATCCGAACCGGGGCGCACACTGAAGCTTTCTTT.

This clonotype was detected many times. The chain's CDR3 is CASSLVNYGYTF. The CDR3, as DNA: TGTGCCAGCAGCTTGGTCAACTATGGCTACACCTTC. The chain uses TRBV5-6 and TRBJ1-2, with unresolved D. V was cut by 0 bases and J by 2 bases, with 2 bases left in between. The CDR3 spans 12 residues. CDR1 and CDR2 from the germline V gene are SGHDT and YYEEEE.

This clonotype was seen at least ten times. The gene calls are TRBV7-2 and TRBJ1-5; perhaps TRBD1 as D (5 bases). V lost 4 bases and J lost 5, with 9 bases in between. Germline values: CDR1 SGHTA, CDR2 FQGNSA. The CDR3 covers 13 residues. CDR3 region: CASSSRGDQPQHF. The CDR3 nucleotides read TGTGCCAGCAGCTCGCGGGGGGATCAGCCCCAGCATTTT.

This clonotype has a count of ten or more. The rearrangement uses TRBV5-1 and TRBJ1-4; tentatively, D is TRBD1 (5 bases). The ends were cut back, 4 bases at V and 1 base at J, with 14 bases in the middle. Germline CDR1 SGHRS, CDR2 YFSETQ. The CDR3 is 16 residues long. CDR3 protein: CASSIGHGRTNEKLFF. The CDR3 DNA is TGCGCCAGCAGCATAGGACACGGGAGAACTAATGAAAAACTGTTTTTT.

This clonotype was found a few times. It may be a read error: a sequence one base away is much more abundant. The J gene is TRBJ2-7, the V gene TRBV6-2 or TRBV6-3; 8 bases agree with TRBD1. J gave up 10 bases and V 3 bases, and 8 bases lay outside the gene matches. Germline assignment: CDR1 MNHEY and CDR2 SVGEGT. This CDR3 has 13 residues. Written as DNA, the CDR3 is TGTGCCAGCAGTTATAAACGGGACAGGATCCAGTACTTC. Translated: CASSYKRDRIQYF.

The table lists this clonotype with many counts. A junction boundary mismatches the germline segment, possibly from a read error. This chain joins TRBV3-1 and TRBJ1-6; tentatively, D is TRBD1 (6 bases). Per the germline V gene, CDR1 is LGHDT and CDR2 is YNNKEL (reference sequence). The CDR3 extends over 14 amino acids. The CDR3: CASSQRGRNSPLNF. CDR3 nucleotides: TGTGCCAGCAGCCAACGGGGGCGGAATTCACCCCTCAACTTT. The entire variable domain, with the rest obtained from reference TRBV3-1 and TRBJ1-6, is as follows: DTAVSQTPKYLVTQMGNDKSIKCEQNLGHDTMYWYKQDSKKFLKIMFSYNNKELIINETVPNRFSPKSPDKAHLNLHINSLELGDSAVYFCASSQRGRNSPLNFGNGTRLTVT.

This clonotype has a count of ten or more. This sequence joins TRBV12-3 or TRBV12-4 and TRBJ2-7, with 10 bases matching TRBD2. The V gene end was trimmed by 5 bases and the J gene end by 4 bases; junction bases not matched to a gene: 5. The CDR3 spans 14 residues. CDR3 amino acids: CASSASGGSYEQYF. Written as DNA, the CDR3 is TGTGCCAGCAGTGCTAGCGGGGGATCATACGAGCAGTACTTC.